The T cell receptor (beta chain) described here comes from a study of Graves' ophthalmopathy and Graves' hyperthyroidism. General study points: Separation of ophthalmopathy from stable hyperthyroidism was achieved by a 13-signature model, at approximately 88% sensitivity and about 81% specificity.

This CDR3 region has 14 residues. Germline assignment: CDR1 DFQATT and CDR2 SNEGSKA (reference sequence). Trimming cost V 3 bases and J 2 bases, with 14 bases left between them. This clonotype was seen a few times. As yet, its antigen is unknown. As the template, RNA transcripts were used to amplify TCR beta CDR3 regions. The library came from an HTBI-primed first-round RT-PCR and a second-round multiplex PCR. MiXCR was run by TCRdb on the multiplex PCR reads, yielding one entry per CDR3 protein. The repertoire holds roughly 700,000 distinct CDR3 sequences, with roughly two fifths as singletons. The sequence derives from an adult man with Graves' ophthalmopathy. The sample comprised peripheral blood. The chain uses TRBV20-1 and TRBJ2-7, with unresolved D. The CDR3 nucleotides are TGCAGTGCTAGGGCGGCATCTCGGCCCTACGAGCAGTACTTC. This translates into CSARAASRPYEQYF.